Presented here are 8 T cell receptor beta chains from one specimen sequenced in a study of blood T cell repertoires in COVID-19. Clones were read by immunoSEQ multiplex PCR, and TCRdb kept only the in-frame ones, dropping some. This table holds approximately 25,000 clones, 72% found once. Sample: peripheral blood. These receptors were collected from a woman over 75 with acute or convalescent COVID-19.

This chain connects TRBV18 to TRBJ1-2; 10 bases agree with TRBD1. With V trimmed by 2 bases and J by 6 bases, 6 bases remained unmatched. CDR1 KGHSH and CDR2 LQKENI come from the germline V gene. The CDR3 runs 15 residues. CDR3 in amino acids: CASSPATGGRDGYTF. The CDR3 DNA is TGTGCCAGCTCACCAGCGACAGGGGGCAGAGATGGCTACACCTTC.

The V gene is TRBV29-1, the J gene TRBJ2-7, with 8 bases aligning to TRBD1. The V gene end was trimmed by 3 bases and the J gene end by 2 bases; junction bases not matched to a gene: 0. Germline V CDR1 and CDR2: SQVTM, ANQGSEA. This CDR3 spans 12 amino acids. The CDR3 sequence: CSVETGAYEQYF. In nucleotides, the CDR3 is TGCAGCGTTGAGACAGGGGCCTACGAGCAGTACTTC.

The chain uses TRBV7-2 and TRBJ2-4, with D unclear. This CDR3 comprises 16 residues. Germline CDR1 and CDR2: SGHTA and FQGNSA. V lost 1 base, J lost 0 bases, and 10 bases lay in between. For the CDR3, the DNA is TGTGCCAGCAGCTTAGTCGTTAGCCTAGCCAAAAACATTCAGTACTTC. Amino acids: CASSLVVSLAKNIQYF.

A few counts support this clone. The CDR3 sequence: CASSFGDLTGELFF. DNA of the CDR3: TGCGCCAGCAGCTTTGGAGATTTGACCGGGGAGCTGTTTTTT. The chain uses TRBV5-1 and TRBJ2-2; unclear D gene. CDR3 length: 14 amino acids. Per the germline V gene, CDR1 is SGHRS and CDR2 is YFSETQ. V lost 2 bases to trimming and J lost 5 bases, with 10 bases between them.

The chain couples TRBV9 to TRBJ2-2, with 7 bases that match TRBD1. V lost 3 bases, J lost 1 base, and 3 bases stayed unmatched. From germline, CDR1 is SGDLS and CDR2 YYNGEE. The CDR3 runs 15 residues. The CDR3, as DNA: TGTGCCAGCAGCGCAGGGGGACAGAACACCGGGGAGCTGTTTTTT. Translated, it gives CASSAGGQNTGELFF.

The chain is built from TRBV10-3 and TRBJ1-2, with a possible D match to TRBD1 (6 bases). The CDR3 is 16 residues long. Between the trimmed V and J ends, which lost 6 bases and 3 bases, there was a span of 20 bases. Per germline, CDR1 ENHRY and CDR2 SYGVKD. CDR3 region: CAISPLNPGDDYGYTF. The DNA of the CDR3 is TGTGCCATCAGCCCACTAAACCCAGGGGATGACTATGGCTACACCTTC.

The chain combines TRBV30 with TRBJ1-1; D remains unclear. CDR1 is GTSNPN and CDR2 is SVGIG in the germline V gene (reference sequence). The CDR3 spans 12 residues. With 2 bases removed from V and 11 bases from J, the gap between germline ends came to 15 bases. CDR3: CAWSSNIGEAFF. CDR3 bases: TGTGCCTGGAGTTCAAACATTGGAGAGGCTTTCTTT. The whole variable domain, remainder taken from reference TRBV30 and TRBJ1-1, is SQTIHQWPATLVQPVGSPLSLECTVEGTSNPNLYWYRQAAGRGLQLLFYSVGIGQISSEVPQNLSASRPQDRQFILSSKKLLLSDSGFYLCAWSSNIGEAFFGQGTRLTVV.

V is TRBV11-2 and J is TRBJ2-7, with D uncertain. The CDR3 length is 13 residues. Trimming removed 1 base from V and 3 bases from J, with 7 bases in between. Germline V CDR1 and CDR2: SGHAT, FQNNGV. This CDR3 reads CASSLGAGYEQYF. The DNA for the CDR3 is TGTGCCAGCAGCTTAGGGGCCGGCTACGAGCAGTACTTC. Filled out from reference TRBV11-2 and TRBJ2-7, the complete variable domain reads EAGVAQSPRYKIIEKRQSVAFWCNPISGHATLYWYQQILGQGPKLLIQFQNNGVVDDSQLPKDRFSAERLKGVDSTLKIQPAKLEDSAVYLCASSLGAGYEQYFGPGTRLTVT.